This T cell receptor (beta chain) was sequenced for a study of T cells in Graves' hyperthyroidism and ophthalmopathy. Overall study findings and caveats: A model of 13 V-J features distinguished ophthalmopathy from stable hyperthyroidism. Blood also showed most of the thyroid clonotypes that were expanded above 0.001.

This clonotype was recorded at least ten times. The antigen is undetermined. Amplification of TCR beta CDR3 regions used RNA as the template. A set of HTBI primers served as the primers for a first-round RT-PCR of the TCR CDR3. TCRdb reprocessed the multiplex PCR reads with MiXCR, giving one entry per CDR3 protein. The repertoire holds roughly 500,000 distinct CDR3 sequences, with 46% as singletons. Patients having uncontrolled infection, another autoimmune disease, pregnancy or lactation were not included. Every diagnosis used clinical symptoms, serum thyroxine and TRAb, thyroid ultrasound and orbital computed tomography. Trimming removed 11 bases at V and 0 bases at J, with 13 bases between. CDR1 is SGHVS and CDR2 is FQNEAQ in the germline V gene. The CDR3 length is 13 residues.

This chain links TRBV7-8 with TRBJ1-1; no clear D. Source material: peripheral blood or thyroid tissue (not recorded which). The sequence came from an adult woman with Graves' disease, either hyperthyroidism or ophthalmopathy (not recorded which). The CDR3 sequence: CAGTRDVNTEAFF. The CDR3 coding sequence is TGTGCCGGAACCCGAGACGTGAACACTGAAGCTTTCTTT.